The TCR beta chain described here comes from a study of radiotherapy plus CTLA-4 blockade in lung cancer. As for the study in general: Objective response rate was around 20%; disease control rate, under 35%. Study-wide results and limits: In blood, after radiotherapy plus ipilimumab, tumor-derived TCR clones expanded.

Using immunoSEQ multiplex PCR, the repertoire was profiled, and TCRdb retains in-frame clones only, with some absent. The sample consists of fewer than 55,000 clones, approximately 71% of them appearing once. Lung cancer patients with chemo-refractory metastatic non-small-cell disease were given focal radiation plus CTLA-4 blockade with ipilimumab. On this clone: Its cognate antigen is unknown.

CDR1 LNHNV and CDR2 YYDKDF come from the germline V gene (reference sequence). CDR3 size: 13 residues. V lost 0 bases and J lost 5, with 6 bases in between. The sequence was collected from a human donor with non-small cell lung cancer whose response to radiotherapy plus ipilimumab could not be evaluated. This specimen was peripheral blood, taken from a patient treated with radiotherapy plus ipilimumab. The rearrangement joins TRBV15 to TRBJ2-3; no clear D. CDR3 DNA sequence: TGTGCCACCAGCAGAGATCGAGTAGATACGCAGTATTTT. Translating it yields CATSRDRVDTQYF.